The clone carrying this TCR beta chain was seen at least ten times. These data belong to a study of T cells in Graves' hyperthyroidism and ophthalmopathy. Study-wide background: Peripheral blood specimens were obtained at initial diagnosis, prior to any treatment.

In the ophthalmopathy cohort, Clinical Activity Score was at least 3, NOSPECS grade at least 4, and duration under 3 months. Diagnoses were established using clinical symptoms, serum thyroxine and TRAb, thyroid ultrasound and orbital computed tomography. What was amplified from RNA transcripts were TCR beta CDR3 regions. The study used the HTBI primer set for a first-round RT-PCR of the TCR CDR3. TCRdb re-analysed the multiplex PCR reads in MiXCR, keeping a single row per CDR3 protein. The repertoire includes hundreds of thousands of distinct CDR3 sequences, 15% to 20% of them detected once, and roughly 3.3% sits in the top ten. The TCR comes from a woman aged 40 to 50 with Graves' ophthalmopathy. The material sequenced was blood.

Here the CDR3 DNA reads TGTGCCAGCAGTCCCTTGGCCGGGACTAGCGGGAGGCGAGGGCAGTTCTTC. Its protein is CASSPLAGTSGRRGQFF. The chain recombines TRBV12-3 or TRBV12-4 with TRBJ2-1, with 15 bases that match TRBD2. The CDR3 has 17 residues. The V and J ends lost 5 bases and 12 bases, in that order; junction bases with no gene match: 14.